The 30 T cell receptor beta chains presented below share a single source sample, sequenced in a study of Graves' ophthalmopathy and Graves' hyperthyroidism. Scientists amplified the TCR beta CDR3 regions from RNA transcripts. RT-PCR with HTBI primers came first, then second-round multiplex PCR. TCRdb analysed the multiplex PCR reads with MiXCR anew, one entry per CDR3 protein. The table lists 300,000 to 400,000 distinct CDR3 sequences, under 20% of them singletons. The sample was peripheral blood. The source is an adult man with Graves' ophthalmopathy.

The chain couples TRBV18 to TRBJ1-1; no clear D gene. CDR3 length: 14 amino acids. V dropped 5 bases and J dropped 0 bases, with 10 bases sitting between them. The germline V gene has CDR1 KGHSH and CDR2 LQKENI. CDR3 sequence reads: CASSAEPMNTEAFF. Written as DNA, the CDR3 is TGTGCCAGCTCAGCGGAACCTATGAACACTGAAGCTTTCTTT.

This chain uses TRBV15 with TRBJ1-2; 8 bases line up with TRBD1. CDR3 length: 17 residues. Germline-derived CDR1 and CDR2 are LNHNV and YYDKDF (reference sequence). V trimming: 3 bases; J trimming: 0 bases; junction bases outside the gene matches: 9. CDR3 protein: CATSSGQGETTNYGYTF. The CDR3 nucleotides read TGTGCCACCAGCAGTGGACAGGGCGAAACCACTAACTATGGCTACACCTTC.

V usage is TRBV7-2 and J usage is TRBJ1-5; D is unclear. The germline V and J ends were trimmed by 1 base and 6 bases, with 4 bases remaining between them. The V gene's germline CDR1 is SGHTA and CDR2 FQGNSA. The CDR3 totals 12 residues. The DNA of the CDR3 is TGTGCCAGCAGCTTAGAGACTCAGCCCCAGCATTTT. Translated: CASSLETQPQHF.

This clonotype was counted ten times or more. J is TRBJ1-5 and V is TRBV20-1; 8 positions match TRBD1. The CDR3 spans 15 residues. In germline, CDR1 is DFQATT, CDR2 SNEGSKA (reference sequence). The J segment lost 6 bases and the V segment lost 1 base, leaving 8 bases of the junction unmatched. CDR3 bases: TGCAGTGCTAGAGTTCAGGGGGCCCGGGTTCAGCCCCAGCATTTT. This encodes CSARVQGARVQPQHF.

The chain combines TRBV12-3 or TRBV12-4 with TRBJ1-5; 9 bases map to TRBD1. This CDR3 is built from 14 residues. V gave up 10 bases and J gave up 4 bases; unmatched junction bases: 8. The chain's CDR3 is CATRAGTGNQPQHF. CDR3 nucleotide sequence: TGTGCCACCCGAGCCGGGACAGGGAATCAGCCCCAGCATTTT.

This clonotype was detected many times. The genes are TRBV12-3 or TRBV12-4 and TRBJ1-2; D is undetermined. This CDR3 comprises 14 residues. Trimming pared 4 bases from V and 2 bases from J, leaving 11 bases between. The CDR3 DNA follows: TGTGCCAGCAGTTCCGGGTCCGCCAACTATGGCTACACCTTC. Amino acids: CASSSGSANYGYTF.

In this sample, this clonotype turned up many times. The genes are TRBV6-2 or TRBV6-3 and TRBJ1-1; unclear D gene. V gave up 2 bases and J gave up 1 base, with 8 bases separating them. The CDR3 spans 14 residues. CDR1 and CDR2 (germline): MNHEY, SVGEGT. Here the CDR3 reads CASSYREKNTEAFF. CDR3 in DNA: TGTGCCAGCAGTTACCGGGAGAAGAACACTGAAGCTTTCTTT.

This clonotype has at least ten counts. The chain couples TRBV7-3 to TRBJ1-1; TRBD1 might be the D (6 bases). CDR3 length: 14 residues. V was trimmed by 2 bases and J by 5 bases, leaving 12 bases between them. Germline V gives CDR1 SGHTA, CDR2 FQGTGA. This CDR3 is CASSLAGGWTEAFF. In DNA, the CDR3 is TGTGCCAGCAGCTTAGCGGGGGGCTGGACTGAAGCTTTCTTT. The variable domain in full, with the rest retrieved from reference TRBV7-3 and TRBJ1-1, is GAGVSQTPSNKVTEKGKYVELRCDPISGHTALYWYRQSLGQGPEFLIYFQGTGAADDSGLPNDRFFAVRPEGSVSTLKIQRTERGDSAVYLCASSLAGGWTEAFFGQGTRLTVV.

The sample holds many counts of this clonotype. V is TRBV7-9 and J is TRBJ2-7, with TRBD1 matching over 9 bases. Germline CDR1 and CDR2: SEHNR and FQNEAQ (reference sequence). The CDR3 has 12 residues. V lost 4 bases, J lost 6 bases, and 1 base stayed unmatched. CDR3 sequence reads: CASSSGQGEQYF. The CDR3 DNA sequence: TGTGCCAGCAGCTCGGGACAGGGCGAGCAGTACTTC.

The sample holds many counts of this clonotype. The V gene is TRBV3-1, the J gene TRBJ1-2, with 7 bases matching TRBD1. This CDR3 has 14 residues. V was clipped by 1 base and J by 4 bases; unmatched bases: 3. Germline V gene sequence: CDR1 LGHDT, CDR2 YNNKEL (reference sequence). CDR3 amino acids: CASSQGTGIYGYTF. CDR3 in DNA: TGTGCCAGCAGCCAAGGGACAGGTATCTATGGCTACACCTTC.

The V and J genes are TRBV19 and TRBJ2-7; the D gene is possibly TRBD1 (7 bases). V dropped 6 bases and J dropped 0 bases, with 12 bases sitting between them. Germline CDR1 LNHDA, CDR2 SQIVND (reference sequence). CDR3 length: 14 amino acids. DNA of the CDR3: TGTGCCAGTAGAGTGCGGGACAGCTCCTACGAGCAGTACTTC. This gives the protein CASRVRDSSYEQYF. Complete variable domain (other parts from reference TRBV19 and TRBJ2-7): DGGITQSPKYLFRKEGQNVTLSCEQNLNHDAMYWYRQDPGQGLRLIYYSQIVNDFQKGDIAEGYSVSREKKESFPLTVTSAQKNPTAFYLCASRVRDSSYEQYFGPGTRLTVT.

This clonotype was detected only a few times. The junction does not match germline at one end; this may be a read error. The chain has TRBV30 and TRBJ1-2, with a possible D match to TRBD1 (5 bases). The CDR3 length is 12 residues. In germline, CDR1 is GTSNPN, CDR2 SVGIG (reference sequence). CDR3 DNA sequence: TGTGCCTGGAATGTCGGCCGGGGCGGCTACATCTTC. Its protein is CAWNVGRGGYIF.

This clonotype was counted many times. V is TRBV10-3 and J is TRBJ1-6; D call uncertain. Germline CDR1 is ENHRY and CDR2 is SYGVKD. CDR3 length: 14 amino acids. The V end lost 10 bases, the J end lost 8 bases, and 18 bases lay between the germline ends. CDR3 bases: TGTGCCACCAGCACACGGGCCCGAGATTCACCCCTCCACTTT. This sequence encodes CATSTRARDSPLHF.

This clonotype was detected many times. The chain links TRBV6-1 to TRBJ2-2; 9 bases are a match to TRBD1. CDR3 length: 17 residues. Trimming removed 0 bases from V and 2 bases from J; junction bases left unmatched: 4. The germline gives CDR1 MNHNS, CDR2 SASEGT. CDR3 loop: CASSEAGGQGNTGELFF. The CDR3 DNA reads TGTGCCAGCAGTGAAGCGGGGGGACAGGGAAACACCGGGGAGCTGTTTTTT.

This clonotype occurred many times. This rearrangement joins TRBV29-1 to TRBJ1-2; 8 bases agree with TRBD1. Germline CDR1 is SQVTM and CDR2 is ANQGSEA. Unmatched junction bases numbered 5, after V lost 3 bases and J lost 8 bases. The CDR3 has 12 amino acids. CDR3 nucleotide sequence: TGCAGCGTTGACCCCGGACAGGGAGGCTACACCTTC. This sequence encodes CSVDPGQGGYTF.

In its sample, this clonotype was seen many times. The chain combines TRBV7-3 with TRBJ2-6, with 7 bases fitting TRBD2. J gave up 0 bases and V 2 bases, and 10 bases lay outside the gene matches. The CDR3 runs 19 residues. Germline CDR1 reads SGHTA; CDR2 reads FQGTGA. Here the CDR3 reads CASSLLLSGGVSGANVLTF. In DNA, the CDR3 is TGTGCCAGCAGCTTACTCCTATCTGGGGGGGTCTCTGGGGCCAACGTCCTGACTTTC. Drawing the rest from reference TRBV7-3 and TRBJ2-6, the complete variable domain is GAGVSQTPSNKVTEKGKYVELRCDPISGHTALYWYRQSLGQGPEFLIYFQGTGAADDSGLPNDRFFAVRPEGSVSTLKIQRTERGDSAVYLCASSLLLSGGVSGANVLTFGAGSRLTVL.

This clonotype was seen many times. V and J are TRBV28 and TRBJ2-7, with 8 bases matching TRBD1. The CDR3 loop spans 14 amino acids. Trimming removed 2 bases from V and 3 bases from J; junction bases left unmatched: 3. Germline assignment: CDR1 MDHEN and CDR2 SYDVKM. The CDR3 DNA follows: TGTGCCAGCAGTTTAGGGGACAGGTACTACGAGCAGTACTTC. Translation gives CASSLGDRYYEQYF.

This clonotype has at least ten counts. This chain uses TRBV6-2 or TRBV6-3 with TRBJ1-5; no reliable D call. V was clipped by 2 bases and J by 4 bases, with 6 bases between them. The CDR3 consists of 13 residues. Germline V CDR1 and CDR2: MNHEY, SVGEGT. The CDR3 loop is CASSYVQNQPQHF. The DNA of the CDR3 is TGTGCCAGCAGTTACGTACAAAATCAGCCCCAGCATTTT.

In this sample, this clonotype turned up many times. The V and J genes are TRBV28 and TRBJ2-7; D may be TRBD1 (6 bases). V was cut by 4 bases and J by 0 bases, with 13 bases left in between. CDR1 MDHEN and CDR2 SYDVKM come from the germline V gene. The CDR3 contains 15 residues. The DNA of the CDR3 is TGTGCCAGCAGTTCCGGGACAACTAGCTCCTACGAGCAGTACTTC. Translated, it gives CASSSGTTSSYEQYF.

This clonotype was picked up many times. The chain joins TRBV2 to TRBJ1-2; tentative D call: TRBD1 (5 bases). The length of the CDR3 is 14 residues. CDR1 SNHLY and CDR2 FYNNEI come from the germline V gene. Between the trimmed V and J ends, which lost 6 bases and 4 bases, there was a span of 15 bases. The CDR3 DNA sequence: TGTGCCAGCAGGTCCGGGGGGAGCATCTATGGCTACACCTTC. As protein: CASRSGGSIYGYTF.

This clonotype showed up many times. This rearrangement joins TRBV6-2 or TRBV6-3 to TRBJ1-2; tentative D call: TRBD1 (6 bases). V was pared by 2 bases and J by 6 bases, with 16 bases between. The CDR3 runs 15 residues. The V gene's germline CDR1 is MNHEY and CDR2 SVGEGT. The chain's CDR3 is CASSYGPRGPHGYTF. CDR3 nucleotide sequence: TGTGCCAGCAGTTACGGCCCCAGGGGTCCCCATGGCTACACCTTC.

In regard to this clonotype: One end of the junction fails to match germline, which may point to a read error. The chain recombines TRBV29-1 with TRBJ2-7; TRBD1 aligns across 8 bases. The CDR3 extends over 16 amino acids. The germline V gene has CDR1 SQVTM and CDR2 ANQGSEA. The DNA for the CDR3 is TGCAGCGTTGGGGACAGGACCATGGAACTTCCCTACGAGCAGTCCTTC. It is translated as CSVGDRTMELPYEQSF.

The sample holds many counts of this clonotype. V is TRBV11-2 and J is TRBJ2-5, with unresolved D. V lost 5 bases, J lost 5 bases, and 12 bases lay in between. The CDR3 loop spans 13 amino acids. Germline V CDR1 and CDR2: SGHAT, FQNNGV. The CDR3 is CASSNAAEETQYF. CDR3 DNA: TGTGCCAGCAGCAACGCAGCTGAGGAGACCCAGTACTTC.

This clonotype showed up many times. V is TRBV6-1 and J is TRBJ2-2; weak D call: TRBD1 (7 bases). The CDR3 consists of 15 residues. Trimming shortened V by 7 bases and J by 2 bases, and 14 bases separated the two germline ends. The germline CDR1 and CDR2 sequences are MNHNS and SASEGT. The chain's CDR3 is CASKGGGFNTGELFF. CDR3 sequence (DNA): TGTGCCAGCAAAGGAGGGGGCTTTAACACCGGGGAGCTGTTTTTT.

This clonotype appeared many times. The chain uses TRBV12-5 and TRBJ1-1, with D perhaps matching TRBD1 (6 bases). This CDR3 has 13 amino acids. The ends were cut back, 8 bases at V and 4 bases at J, with 14 bases in the middle. Germline CDR1 and CDR2: LGHNT and FRNRAP. The CDR3 spells CASQRGHGTEAFF. The DNA of the CDR3 is TGTGCTAGTCAACGGGGGCATGGCACTGAAGCTTTCTTT.

This clonotype was seen many times. This sequence joins TRBV7-9 and TRBJ2-7, with TRBD1 as a possible D gene (5 bases). There are 15 residues in the CDR3. Trimming shortened V by 2 bases and J by 4 bases, and 15 bases separated the two germline ends. Germline CDR1 SEHNR, CDR2 FQNEAQ (reference sequence). CDR3 in amino acids: CASSLSQGVGYEQYF. DNA of the CDR3: TGTGCCAGCAGCTTATCGCAGGGCGTTGGGTACGAGCAGTACTTC.

This clonotype was counted ten times or more. V is TRBV29-1 and J is TRBJ2-5; the D gene is possibly TRBD2 (5 bases). CDR1 and CDR2 (germline): SQVTM, ANQGSEA. Trimming pared 5 bases from V and 5 bases from J, leaving 18 bases between. The CDR3 contains 14 residues. The CDR3 region has the DNA TGCAGCGTTTGGCCCCACACGGGGTTGGAGACCCAGTACTTC. Encoded protein: CSVWPHTGLETQYF.

The table lists this clonotype with many counts. The V and J genes are TRBV6-2 or TRBV6-3 and TRBJ1-2; D unclear. CDR1 MNHEY and CDR2 SVGEGT come from the germline V gene. The CDR3 length is 12 residues. V was pared by 5 bases and J by 5 bases, with 9 bases between. For the CDR3, the DNA is TGTGCCAGCAGTAGGACGGCTTATGGCTACACCTTC. This encodes CASSRTAYGYTF.

This clonotype came up many times. The rearrangement uses TRBV7-8 and TRBJ1-5; 8 positions match TRBD1. This CDR3 is 16 amino acids long. Germline values: CDR1 SGHVS, CDR2 FQNEAQ. V lost 5 bases to trimming and J lost 0 bases; unmatched junction nucleotides: 6. CDR3 nucleotide sequence: TGTGCCAGCAGCATACAGGGACAGGTTAGCAATCAGCCCCAGCATTTT. It encodes CASSIQGQVSNQPQHF.

This clonotype was detected many times. The junction departs from the called germline gene at one end, perhaps through a read error. This CDR3 reads CTSSPQGASGYTF. As DNA, the CDR3 is TGCACCAGCAGCCCACAGGGGGCGAGCGGCTACACCTTC. The chain combines TRBV5-1 with TRBJ1-2; 9 nucleotides match TRBD1. This CDR3 comprises 13 residues. Germline V gives CDR1 SGHRS, CDR2 YFSETQ. The whole variable domain, filled in from reference TRBV5-1 and TRBJ1-2, reads KAGVTQTPRYLIKTRGQQVTLSCSPISGHRSVSWYQQTPGQGLQFLFEYFSETQRNKGNFPGRFSGRQFSNSRSEMNVSTLELGDSALYLCTSSPQGASGYTFGSGTRLTVV.